The TCR beta chain under discussion was sequenced for a study of CD8+ T cells in alopecia areata (dated by TCRdb to about 2018). Turning to the overall study: The treated patients took part in an open-label pilot trial in which moderate-to-severe alopecia areata was treated with oral tofacitinib at 5 to 10 mg twice daily. Tofacitinib was administered for 6 to 18 months, and 6 months of follow-up off drug were then conducted to assess delayed response and recurrence. Disease severity in treated patients was measured with the SALT score, which quantifies the percentage of affected scalp surface area. The study used high-throughput TCRbeta sequencing to examine T cell clonal expansion in alopecia areata, in both the C3H/HeJ mouse model and human patients. Human TCRbeta sequencing covered scalp tissue and sorted CD4+ and CD8+ peripheral blood T cells from patchy and totalis/universalis alopecia areata patients and healthy controls. Biopsies were taken from tofacitinib-treated patients at baseline and at 4 and 24 weeks of treatment, and a later scalp biopsy was taken in several of the tofacitinib-treated patients. Clonality in the scalp was compared among normal scalp (n=4), patchy alopecia areata scalp (n=8), and alopecia totalis/universalis scalp (n=8). RNA was obtained with the PAXgene miRNA kit for fixed scalp, the miRNeasy kit for PBMCs, and the RNeasy kit for mouse skin. TCRbeta CDR3 regions were amplified by immunoSEQ multiplex PCR using 35 Vbeta forward and 13 Jbeta reverse primers. Points the paper makes about the study in general: Many expanded lesional clones were found to persist in scalp and blood during tofacitinib treatment, and relapse after treatment cessation may be partly explained by this persistence. Higher clonality and more expanded CD8+ clones were observed in lesional scalp than in normal scalp, particularly in alopecia totalis/universalis, a finding suggestive of antigenic drive. Compared with mice, TCR sequences shared between patients were less clear, possibly partly because of HLA diversity across the patient population. Unlike mouse skin, which is dominated by gammadelta T cells, normal human skin has resident alphabeta T cells that are also sequenced, and this complicates analysis of the scalp TCR repertoire. Tofacitinib significantly lowered scalp clonality and the number of expanded CD8+ clones among the top 100 scalp clones. Because the treated cohort was small and included a single nonresponder, larger studies are needed to assess links between baseline CD8+ expansion and response.

As regards this clone: Its recognized antigen is unknown. The input lacks base qualities; no much larger clone sits a single base away.

Reading the label with the study, this specimen's time point is: roughly 24 weeks on oral tofacitinib. Taken with the paper, the label for treatment or condition translates to: oral pan-JAK inhibitor, 5-10 mg twice daily. Lesional scalp punch biopsies and peripheral blood were obtained from alopecia areata patients. PBMCs were isolated by density centrifugation and stained for CD3, CD4 and CD8, and CD4+ and CD8+ T cells were sorted on a FACSAria. Library construction relied on the immunoSEQ multiplex PCR assay. For TCR sequencing, RNA was extracted from every sample and reverse transcribed into cDNA to serve as template. SuperScript III was used for first-strand cDNA synthesis, primed with a 2:1 mix of oligo-dT and random hexamers. A synthetic immune receptor repertoire was used to assess amplification bias, and residual bias was removed computationally. In the source study's methods: Raw reads were preprocessed for error removal, and CDR3 was defined according to IMGT conventions as running from the conserved cysteine to phenylalanine. Clonality was calculated as 1 minus Shannon entropy normalized by log2 of the number of productive unique TCRs. Whether scalp clones were CD4 or CD8 was inferred by matching scalp TCRbeta sequences against CD4 and CD8 repertoires sorted from blood. Entries here come from immuneACCESS through TCRdb and include only in-frame sequences with V and J called. Some clones fail to appear in such tables; in the studies checked, an unresolved V gene covers under half of the shortfall, and the cause of the remainder is unknown. V, J and clone size were drawn from that table, and D and trimming were deduced from the DNA. This sample lists some 190,000 clones; less than 65% were detected once. Approximately 0.93% of the sample is held by the ten biggest clonotypes.

The sequence came from a human donor with alopecia areata. This specimen consisted of CD4+ T cells sorted from blood, obtained at week 24, from a patient treated with tofacitinib.

The CDR3 reads as follows: CSVALDRRGANYGYTF. The DNA sequence reads TGCAGCGTTGCCCTGGACAGGAGGGGAGCTAACTATGGCTACACCTTC. This chain is built from TRBV29-1 and TRBJ1-2, and TRBD1 aligns with 7 junction nucleotides. CDR1 and CDR2 are read off the germline V gene as SQVTM and ANQGSEA. The CDR3 starts with the cysteine, ends with the phenylalanine, and has 16 residues. Only the CDR3 portion is preserved as DNA: 48 bases, with reading frame beginning at the first base. V trim: 4 bases; J trim: 0 bases; unmatched bases: 11.